Following are 26 T cell receptor beta chains from one sample sequenced in a study of cytomegalovirus exposure and HLA in healthy donors. Using immunoSEQ multiplex PCR, the repertoire was profiled, and TCRdb retains in-frame clones only, with some absent. The sample records 100,000 to 150,000 clones, more than 70% being singletons. The sequenced material came from PBMCs. The receptors come from a young man in good health and CMV-seronegative.

The rearrangement uses TRBV10-3 and TRBJ1-1; 10 bases fit TRBD1. The junction had 7 bases not matched to a gene; V was cut back by 4 bases and J by 2 bases. Germline-derived CDR1 and CDR2 are ENHRY and SYGVKD. This CDR3 has 16 amino acids. CDR3: CAISGGTGAPNTEAFF. CDR3 nucleotide sequence: TGTGCCATCAGTGGGGGGACAGGGGCCCCCAACACTGAAGCTTTCTTT.

The gene calls are TRBV7-2 and TRBJ1-5; the D gene is possibly TRBD1 (5 bases). The CDR3 sequence is 16 residues long. V dropped 5 bases and J dropped 0 bases, with 14 bases sitting between them. Looked up from germline, CDR1 is SGHTA and CDR2 is FQGNSA. CDR3 coding DNA: TGTGCCAGCAGCCCATTTGACAGAGATAGCAATCAGCCCCAGCATTTT. This encodes CASSPFDRDSNQPQHF.

This clone appeared a single time. The gene calls are TRBV5-1 and TRBJ2-5, with 8 bases matching TRBD2. Germline loops: CDR1 SGHRS, CDR2 YFSETQ. V lost 1 base and J lost 3; bases outside the gene matches: 8. The CDR3 is made up of 16 amino acids. CDR3 sequence (DNA): TGCGCCAGCAGCTTGTCTCCGGGACTAGGGAAAGAGACCCAGTACTTC. Protein product: CASSLSPGLGKETQYF.

This clone was found a few times. The genes are TRBV4-2 and TRBJ2-2, with 9 bases identical to TRBD2. The CDR3 contains 15 residues. The V segment lost 0 bases and the J segment 7 bases; nucleotides outside the gene matches: 3. Germline loops: CDR1 LGHNA, CDR2 YNFKEQ. The CDR3 bases are TGTGCCAGCAGCCAAGATGCGGGAGGGGTCGGGGAGCTGTTTTTT. It translates to CASSQDAGGVGELFF.

In this sample, this clone turned up once. The chain employs TRBV11-2 and TRBJ2-1; 9 bases match TRBD2. The junction had 9 bases not matched to a gene; V was cut back by 5 bases and J by 4 bases. The CDR3 extends over 16 amino acids. Germline CDR1 and CDR2: SGHAT and FQNNGV. In DNA form, the CDR3 reads TGTGCCAGCAGCCCCAATCGACTAGCGGTTTACAATGAGCAGTTCTTC. Its protein is CASSPNRLAVYNEQFF.

V usage is TRBV5-4 and J usage is TRBJ2-6; 8 positions match TRBD1. J was trimmed by 0 bases and V by 5 bases; bases with no gene match: 10. The CDR3 is 18 residues long. Germline-derived CDR1 and CDR2 are SGHNT and YYREEE (reference sequence). In nucleotides, the CDR3 is TGTGCCAGCAGTTGGAAAGACAGGGGTAGCTCTGGGGCCAACGTCCTGACTTTC. It codes for CASSWKDRGSSGANVLTF.

CDR3 loop: CASSHGRTDTQYF. The CDR3, as DNA: TGCGCCAGCAGCCACGGTCGCACAGATACGCAGTATTTT. The chain joins TRBV4-3 to TRBJ2-3; D is unresolved. CDR3 length: 13 residues. Germline CDR1 reads LGHNA; CDR2 reads YSLEER. V was pared by 3 bases and J by 1 base, with 5 bases between.

V is TRBV28 and J is TRBJ1-2; TRBD1 matches at 7 bases. J lost 4 bases, V lost 4 bases, and 15 bases had no gene match. Germline V lookup: CDR1 MDHEN, CDR2 SYDVKM. This CDR3 is built from 17 residues. The CDR3 here is CASSSSGLTGAPYGYTF. The CDR3 bases are TGTGCCAGCAGTTCATCCGGCCTAACAGGGGCGCCCTATGGCTACACCTTC.

The chain uses TRBV29-1 and TRBJ1-2; D is undetermined. From germline, CDR1 is SQVTM and CDR2 ANQGSEA. Trimming left V 2 bases short and J 3 bases short, with 10 bases between. The CDR3 is 13 amino acids. DNA for the CDR3: TGCAGCGTTGAAACCGGTACTGACTATGGCTACACCTTC. It specifies CSVETGTDYGYTF.

The V call is TRBV7-9, the J call TRBJ1-2; tentative D call: TRBD1 (5 bases). The germline CDR1 and CDR2 sequences are SEHNR and FQNEAQ (reference sequence). V was shortened by 2 bases and J by 1 base, with 8 bases between the two germline ends. This CDR3 spans 14 amino acids. The CDR3 sequence is CASSLIGGNYGYTF. The CDR3, as DNA: TGTGCCAGCAGCTTAATCGGGGGTAACTATGGCTACACCTTC.

This rearrangement joins TRBV19 to TRBJ2-4; D perhaps matches TRBD2 (6 bases). With 4 bases removed from V and 2 bases from J, the gap between germline ends came to 9 bases. The CDR3 totals 14 residues. Germline V gives CDR1 LNHDA, CDR2 SQIVND (reference sequence). This CDR3 reads CASSKLAPKNIQYF. In nucleotides, the CDR3 is TGTGCCAGTAGTAAACTAGCCCCCAAAAACATTCAGTACTTC.

This chain links TRBV13 with TRBJ1-2; D is unclear. CDR3 size: 13 residues. The ends were cut back, 4 bases at V and 5 bases at J, with 11 bases in the middle. From germline, CDR1 is PRHDT and CDR2 FYEKMQ (reference sequence). CDR3 sequence reads: CASSSRWEYGYTF. As DNA, the CDR3 is TGTGCCAGCAGCTCCCGCTGGGAGTATGGCTACACCTTC.

The chain combines TRBV5-4 with TRBJ2-5, with D possibly matching TRBD1 (6 bases). CDR3 length: 14 amino acids. V lost 4 bases and J lost 4, with 14 bases in between. Germline CDR1 SGHNT, CDR2 YYREEE (reference sequence). The CDR3 region is CASSLQGVRETQYF. DNA of the CDR3: TGTGCCAGCAGCCTACAGGGTGTTAGAGAGACCCAGTACTTC.

The V gene is TRBV29-1, the J gene TRBJ2-7, with a weak D call TRBD2 (5 bases). The CDR3 spans 11 residues. V was clipped by 8 bases and J by 3 bases, with 11 bases between them. Looked up from germline, CDR1 is SQVTM and CDR2 is ANQGSEA. CDR3 DNA: TGCAGCTTCAAAGGGAGCTACGAGCAGTACTTC. It translates to CSFKGSYEQYF.

This rearrangement joins TRBV6-5 to TRBJ2-7; 9 bases are a match to TRBD2. The germline gives CDR1 MNHEY, CDR2 SVGAGI. With V trimmed by 0 bases and J by 5 bases, 5 bases remained unmatched. The CDR3 loop spans 15 amino acids. The CDR3 protein is CASSYSSGSSHEQYF. CDR3 coding DNA: TGTGCCAGCAGTTACTCTAGCGGGAGTTCCCACGAGCAGTACTTC.

In its sample, this clone was seen once. The chain is built from TRBV25-1 and TRBJ2-1; TRBD1 matches at 10 bases. CDR1 and CDR2 (germline): MGHDK, SYGVNS. The CDR3 has 15 residues. With V trimmed by 6 bases and J by 9 bases, 11 bases remained unmatched. This CDR3 is CASRPGQGSRSEQFF. Written as DNA, the CDR3 is TGTGCCAGCAGACCGGGACAGGGGTCTCGGAGTGAGCAGTTCTTC.

The chain couples TRBV29-1 to TRBJ1-2; 9 bases map to TRBD1. There are 12 residues in the CDR3. V trimming: 7 bases; J trimming: 10 bases; junction bases outside the gene matches: 10. Germline-derived CDR1 and CDR2 are SQVTM and ANQGSEA. The CDR3 nucleotides are TGCAGCGGTGGACCGGGACAGGGTCACTACACCTTC. Translation gives CSGGPGQGHYTF. The complete variable domain, with remaining parts taken from reference TRBV29-1 and TRBJ1-2, reads SAVISQKPSRDICQRGTSLTIQCQVDSQVTMMFWYRQQPGQSLTLIATANQGSEATYESGFVIDKFPISRPNLTFSTLTVSNMSPEDSSIYLCSGGPGQGHYTFGSGTRLTVV.

The chain carries TRBV6-5 and TRBJ2-1; perhaps TRBD1 as D (6 bases). The CDR3 has 14 amino acids. Trimming took off 2 bases at V and 6 bases at J, with 11 bases between the two ends. Germline V CDR1 and CDR2: MNHEY, SVGAGI. The CDR3 nucleotides are TGTGCCAGCAGTTACGAGGGGGAACCCAATGAGCAGTTCTTC. Its protein is CASSYEGEPNEQFF.

The rearrangement uses TRBV19 and TRBJ2-7; no definite D call. Germline CDR1 and CDR2: LNHDA and SQIVND (reference sequence). The CDR3 runs to 15 residues. Between the trimmed V and J ends, which lost 3 bases and 2 bases, there was a span of 14 bases. This chain's CDR3 is CASSMSTSSPYEQYF. DNA for the CDR3: TGTGCCAGTAGTATGTCTACCTCCTCACCCTACGAGCAGTACTTC.

The V and J genes are TRBV6-1 and TRBJ1-2; a possible D gene is TRBD1 (5 bases). Per the germline V gene, CDR1 is MNHNS and CDR2 is SASEGT. V gave up 2 bases and J gave up 6 bases, with 10 bases separating them. CDR3 length: 13 amino acids. The CDR3 nucleotides are TGTGCCAGCAGTGAATCGGGACTCAATGGCTACACCTTC. Protein sequence: CASSESGLNGYTF.

This clone was detected a few times. The gene calls are TRBV19 and TRBJ1-2; D unresolved. CDR3 length: 13 amino acids. Germline CDR1 is LNHDA and CDR2 is SQIVND (reference sequence). The V gene lost 3 bases and the J gene lost 1 base, with 6 bases spanning the gap. Here the CDR3 DNA reads TGTGCCAGTAGTATTAACAGTAACTATGGCTACACCTTC. It is translated as CASSINSNYGYTF.

The chain uses TRBV11-2 and TRBJ2-7, with D possibly TRBD1 on 6 matching bases. With 5 bases removed from V and 0 bases from J, the gap between germline ends came to 14 bases. The CDR3 has 15 amino acids. Germline-derived CDR1 and CDR2 are SGHAT and FQNNGV. The CDR3 nucleotides read TGTGCCAGCAGCCGTTCGACAGGATCCTCCTACGAGCAGTACTTC. This gives the protein CASSRSTGSSYEQYF.

V is TRBV6-5 and J is TRBJ2-7; 8 nucleotides agree with TRBD2. Trimming removed 4 bases from V and 6 bases from J; junction bases left unmatched: 5. This CDR3 has 13 amino acids. From germline, CDR1 is MNHEY and CDR2 SVGAGI. CDR3 in DNA: TGTGCCAGCAGTTCTCGGGAGGGCGGCGAGCAGTACTTC. Translation gives CASSSREGGEQYF.

The chain combines TRBV10-3 with TRBJ2-7; TRBD2 matches 11 bases. This CDR3 has 17 amino acids. The V segment lost 0 bases and the J segment 2 bases; nucleotides outside the gene matches: 6. Germline values: CDR1 ENHRY, CDR2 SYGVKD. Here the CDR3 reads CAISESGGSGRAYEQYF. DNA of the CDR3: TGTGCCATCAGTGAGTCTGGAGGTAGCGGGAGGGCCTACGAGCAGTACTTC.

The rearrangement links TRBV6-6 to TRBJ2-3, with 7 nucleotides matching TRBD2. The ends lost 7 bases at V and 4 bases at J; junction bases unmatched: 5. The CDR3 length is 13 residues. CDR1 MNHNY and CDR2 SVGAGI come from the germline V gene (reference sequence). The CDR3 is CASTPAGADTQYF. The CDR3 DNA sequence: TGTGCCAGCACCCCCGCGGGGGCAGATACGCAGTATTTT.

The chain couples TRBV4-1 to TRBJ2-5; possible D gene TRBD1, 6 bases. The CDR3 has 15 residues. Trimming took off 6 bases at V and 2 bases at J, with 16 bases between the two ends. CDR1 is MGHRA, CDR2 YSYEKL, per germline. In nucleotides, the CDR3 is TGCGCCAGCAGTCCGTTGGGGGCGGGTCAAGAGACCCAGTACTTC. It translates to CASSPLGAGQETQYF.